The clone carrying this T cell receptor beta chain has at least ten counts. Its antigen is undetermined. The junction shows a germline mismatch at one end, possibly a read error. This sample stems from a study of T cell repertoires in cytomegalovirus infection. Study-level information: Indications of both CMV infection and matching HLA type were provided by public TCR beta signatures. The study, taken as a whole, reports: HLA-C-restricted TCR beta clonotypes specific for CMV led the ex vivo response.

MiXCR, run by TCRdb on the reads, gives a single entry per CDR3 protein. The profile shows approximately 500,000 distinct CDR3 sequences, around 10% of them singletons. CDR3 length: 15 residues. Germline values: CDR1 SGHDN, CDR2 FVKESK. This chain connects TRBV14 to TRBJ2-1; 8 nucleotides match TRBD2. The material sequenced was PBMCs. This clonotype was obtained from a human donor in good health (CMV status not recorded). Some clones in this sample may be carry-over from other donors' samples. The CDR3 DNA reads as TGTGCCAGCAGCGAAGACACTAGCGGCTACAATGAGCAGTTCTTC. It translates to CASSEDTSGYNEQFF.